This T cell receptor beta chain was sequenced during a study of T cells in Graves' hyperthyroidism and ophthalmopathy. TCR beta CDR3 sequences were amplified from RNA transcripts. Primed by the HTBI set, a first-round RT-PCR was run on the TCR CDR3. MiXCR was run by TCRdb on the multiplex PCR reads, yielding one entry per CDR3 protein. The table includes 700,000 or so distinct CDR3 sequences, approximately 16% detected once. This clonotype was counted at least ten times. Deletions cut 6 bases from V and 9 bases from J, with 15 bases between. Germline CDR1 MNHNS, CDR2 SASEGT. The CDR3 covers 13 residues.

The sample consisted of blood. The V call is TRBV6-1, the J call TRBJ2-1, with TRBD2 as a possible D gene (5 bases). The sequence came from a man between 18 and 29 years old with Graves' hyperthyroidism. The CDR3 sequence is CASRDGLAREQFF. The DNA of the CDR3 is TGTGCCAGCAGGGACGGGCTAGCTCGTGAGCAGTTCTTC.